The TCR beta chain described here comes from a study of CD8+ T cells in alopecia areata. Overall study findings and caveats: The presence of one nonresponder keeps the tie between baseline CD8+ expansion and response uncertain. Affected lesional scalp, above all in alopecia totalis/universalis, was more clonal than normal scalp.

This clone was detected a few times. Its cognate antigen is unknown. RNA extraction was followed by reverse transcription into cDNA, which acted as the sequencing template. TCRdb keeps only in-frame clones here, not all; method: immunoSEQ multiplex PCR. The sample lists tens of thousands of clones; about 45% were seen once. Treatment noted: oral pan-JAK inhibitor, 5-10 mg twice daily. The study team obtained lesional scalp punch biopsies and peripheral blood from alopecia areata patients. Separation by sorting yielded CD4+ and CD8+ T cells from PBMCs. Between the trimmed V and J ends, which lost 4 bases and 7 bases, there was a span of 16 bases. There are 14 residues in the CDR3. The germline V gene encodes CDR1 SGHDN and CDR2 FVKESK.

The receptor comes from a human donor with alopecia areata. The sequencing here drew on CD8+ T cells sorted from blood, taken around week 37, from a patient treated with tofacitinib. The genes are TRBV14 and TRBJ2-5; a possible D gene is TRBD1 (6 bases). This CDR3 reads CASSLTGHTMTQYF. Written as DNA, the CDR3 is TGTGCCAGCAGCCTAACGGGACATACTATGACCCAGTACTTC. Filled out from reference TRBV14 and TRBJ2-5, the complete variable domain reads EAGVTQFPSHSVIEKGQTVTLRCDPISGHDNLYWYRRVMGKEIKFLLHFVKESKQDESGMPNNRFLAERTGGTYSTLKVQPAELEDSGVYFCASSLTGHTMTQYFGPGTRLLVL.